The 14 T cell receptor beta chains presented below share a single source sample, sequenced in a study of technical replicates of blood from a handful of donors. This table comes from immunoSEQ multiplex PCR, and its TCRdb copy is limited to in-frame clones, with some not included. The sample records about 75,000 clones, approximately 97% being singletons. Material for sequencing was T cells isolated from PBMCs. The receptors here all came from a human donor in good health.

The V and J genes are TRBV11-3 and TRBJ2-3, with 9 bases identical to TRBD2. The trim removed 5 bases at V and 1 base at J, leaving 4 bases unmatched. Per the germline V gene, CDR1 is SGHNT and CDR2 is YENEEA. The CDR3 has 15 residues. The CDR3 bases are TGTGCCAGCAGCCCACGACTAGCGGGCACAGATACGCAGTATTTT. This sequence encodes CASSPRLAGTDTQYF.

The V gene is TRBV4-1, the J gene TRBJ1-2, with 7 nucleotides matching TRBD1. This CDR3 is 16 amino acids long. Germline V gene lookup returns CDR1 MGHRA and CDR2 YSYEKL. V was clipped by 0 bases and J by 5 bases; unmatched bases: 9. The DNA of the CDR3 is TGCGCCAGCAGCCAAGATCGGGCAGGGGGATATTATGGCTACACCTTC. Translated: CASSQDRAGGYYGYTF.

The chain has TRBV5-1 and TRBJ2-1, with 11 bases that match TRBD2. The CDR3 is 16 residues long. V lost 5 bases, J lost 5 bases, and 9 bases stayed unmatched. The germline V gene has CDR1 SGHRS and CDR2 YFSETQ. The CDR3 sequence is CASRKVLAGANNEQFF. The DNA for the CDR3 is TGCGCCAGCAGAAAAGTACTAGCGGGAGCCAACAATGAGCAGTTCTTC. The full variable domain, with the rest looked up from reference TRBV5-1 and TRBJ2-1, is KAGVTQTPRYLIKTRGQQVTLSCSPISGHRSVSWYQQTPGQGLQFLFEYFSETQRNKGNFPGRFSGRQFSNSRSEMNVSTLELGDSALYLCASRKVLAGANNEQFFGPGTRLTVL.

V is TRBV28 and J is TRBJ1-4, with TRBD1 matching over 8 bases. With V trimmed by 11 bases and J by 8 bases, 13 bases remained unmatched. The CDR3 totals 14 residues. Germline V lookup: CDR1 MDHEN, CDR2 SYDVKM. CDR3 residues: CASTTGQGREKLFF. CDR3 sequence (DNA): TGTGCCTCTACCACAGGACAGGGAAGGGAAAAACTGTTTTTT.

A word on this clone: With a much larger clone just one base away, this may be a read error. Other DNA sequences in the sample encode the same CDR3. The chain carries TRBV7-9 and TRBJ2-7, with 7 bases fitting TRBD2. The V gene's germline CDR1 is SEHNR and CDR2 FQNEAQ (reference sequence). The length of the CDR3 is 16 residues. CDR3 DNA sequence: TGTGCCAGTAGCTTAGGTGTAGGCCAGGGAGGGAACGAGCAGTACTTC. Amino acids: CASSLGVGQGGNEQYF.

The chain couples TRBV6-5 to TRBJ1-4; the D is unclear. The V gene's germline CDR1 is MNHEY and CDR2 SVGAGI. Trimming shortened V by 2 bases and J by 0 bases, and 4 bases separated the two germline ends. This CDR3 has 14 amino acids. The CDR3 sequence: CASSYRATNEKLFF. The CDR3 DNA is TGTGCCAGCAGTTACCGGGCAACTAATGAAAAACTGTTTTTT.

The rearrangement links TRBV18 to TRBJ2-7, with TRBD2 as a possible D gene (6 bases). Germline values: CDR1 KGHSH, CDR2 LQKENI. This CDR3 has 11 amino acids. The V end lost 4 bases, the J end lost 5 bases, and 6 bases lay between the germline ends. The CDR3 loop reads CASSRGDEQYF. CDR3 nucleotides: TGTGCCAGCTCACGGGGGGACGAGCAGTACTTC.

In this sample, this clone turned up once. This sequence joins TRBV27 and TRBJ1-1; TRBD1 is a possible D gene (6 bases). Trimming left V 4 bases short and J 0 bases short, with 12 bases between. The germline CDR1 and CDR2 sequences are MNHEY and SMNVEV (reference sequence). The CDR3 runs to 15 residues. The CDR3 sequence is CASSSGTSMNTEAFF. The CDR3 DNA follows: TGTGCCAGCAGTTCCGGGACATCTATGAACACTGAAGCTTTCTTT.

The chain couples TRBV7-2 to TRBJ1-5, with D possibly being TRBD1 (5 bases). The CDR3 is 13 residues long. The V gene's germline CDR1 is SGHTA and CDR2 FQGNSA. The germline V and J ends were trimmed by 5 bases and 7 bases, with 12 bases remaining between them. CDR3 bases: TGTGCCAGCAGCGAGAAGGGGCGCCAGCCCCAGCATTTT. This gives the protein CASSEKGRQPQHF.

The chain couples TRBV11-3 to TRBJ1-1, with 8 bases fitting TRBD1. Trimming cost V 7 bases and J 4 bases; bases outside gene matches: 8. CDR1 and CDR2 (germline): SGHNT, YENEEA. The CDR3 sequence is 14 residues long. CDR3 loop: CASNTQGASTEAFF. The CDR3 DNA follows: TGTGCCAGCAATACGCAGGGGGCTAGCACTGAAGCTTTCTTT.

The chain combines TRBV25-1 with TRBJ1-1; TRBD1 aligns across 8 bases. In germline, CDR1 is MGHDK, CDR2 SYGVNS. The CDR3 covers 13 residues. The V gene end was trimmed by 6 bases and the J gene end by 5 bases; junction bases not matched to a gene: 5. This CDR3 is CASRGQGSTEAFF. DNA of the CDR3: TGTGCCAGCAGAGGACAGGGTTCTACTGAAGCTTTCTTT.

J is TRBJ2-5 and V is TRBV29-1; D is ambiguous. This CDR3 region has 12 residues. Germline V lookup: CDR1 SQVTM, CDR2 ANQGSEA. V lost 4 bases to trimming and J lost 5 bases, with 11 bases between them. The CDR3 DNA is TGCAGCGTTGGACTGATTGTGGAGACCCAGTACTTC. Translated, it gives CSVGLIVETQYF.

The CDR3 region is CASSGGTSNQPQHF. The CDR3 bases are TGTGCCAGCAGTGGCGGGACTAGCAATCAGCCCCAGCATTTT. The chain recombines TRBV2 with TRBJ1-5; tentative D call: TRBD1 (5 bases). The germline V and J ends were trimmed by 4 bases and 0 bases, with 7 bases remaining between them. Germline V gene lookup returns CDR1 SNHLY and CDR2 FYNNEI. The CDR3 is 14 residues long.

V is TRBV25-1 and J is TRBJ2-3, with a possible D match to TRBD2 (6 bases). Trimming removed 5 bases from V and 4 bases from J, with 16 bases in between. Germline CDR1 reads MGHDK; CDR2 reads SYGVNS. This CDR3 comprises 15 residues. CDR3 sequence: CASSHRREGPDTQYF. The CDR3 DNA sequence: TGTGCCAGCAGTCACCGGCGGGAAGGGCCAGATACGCAGTATTTT.